This T cell receptor beta chain was sequenced during a study of T cell repertoires in cytomegalovirus infection. Study at large: From public TCR beta signatures came an indication of both CMV infection and matching HLA type.

The study's findings and limits: Based on cumulative public TCR beta family frequency, carriers of CMV plus the relevant HLA were identified. HLA-C-restricted, CMV-specific TCR beta clonotypes were dominant ex vivo.

This clonotype appeared many times. Antigen unknown. This CDR3 spans 14 amino acids. Per the germline V gene, CDR1 is SEHNR and CDR2 is FQNEAQ (reference sequence). Trimming removed 5 bases from V and 7 bases from J; junction bases left unmatched: 10. TCRdb re-called the reads with MiXCR, one entry per CDR3 protein. The sample comprises 150,000 to 200,000 distinct CDR3 sequences, about 15% of which are singletons, and approximately 30% rests with the top ten. This sequence joins TRBV7-9 and TRBJ1-1, with 7 bases lining up with TRBD1. What was sequenced was PBMCs. This TCR derives from a human donor in good health (CMV status not recorded). Some clones in this sample may be carry-over from other donors' samples. For the CDR3, the DNA is TGTGCCAGCAGCATTGAACAGGGGAGGGGTGAAGCTTTCTTT. Amino acid sequence: CASSIEQGRGEAFF. Together with reference TRBV7-9 and TRBJ1-1, the CDR3 gives the full variable domain: DTGVSQNPRHKITKRGQNVTFRCDPISEHNRLYWYRQTLGQGPEFLTYFQNEAQLEKSRLLSDRFSAERPKGSFSTLEIQRTEQGDSAMYLCASSIEQGRGEAFFGQGTRLTVV.